This T cell receptor beta chain was identified during a study of cytomegalovirus exposure and HLA in healthy donors. Study-level results: Most TCR sequences showed up rarely, but some public TCRs showed up in many donors. TRBV6-2, TRBV6-3 and some other V segments were unresolvable in 87-base-pair reads. In a later analysis, donors in an Asian-associated ancestry cluster reportedly had fewer N-insertions in productive TCRs than the cohort mean.

Germline CDR1 reads SGHKS; CDR2 reads YYEKEE (reference sequence). Between the trimmed V and J ends, which lost 4 bases and 5 bases, there was a span of 15 bases. CDR3 size: 14 residues. In regard to this clone: Its antigen is not identified.

Primers included in the PCR were 60 Vbeta and 13 Jbeta primers. Clones were sequenced by immunoSEQ multiplex PCR, and TCRdb holds only the in-frame ones, with some missing. This table holds about 150,000 clones, roughly 84% found once. The chain employs TRBV5-5 and TRBJ2-5, with TRBD2 as a possible D gene (7 bases). The source material was PBMCs. This clonotype was obtained from a woman aged 18 to 35 in good health and CMV-seronegative. In DNA form, the CDR3 reads TGTGCCAGCAGCAATCGGAGGGGGGGCGAGACCCAGTACTTC. Translating gives CASSNRRGGETQYF.